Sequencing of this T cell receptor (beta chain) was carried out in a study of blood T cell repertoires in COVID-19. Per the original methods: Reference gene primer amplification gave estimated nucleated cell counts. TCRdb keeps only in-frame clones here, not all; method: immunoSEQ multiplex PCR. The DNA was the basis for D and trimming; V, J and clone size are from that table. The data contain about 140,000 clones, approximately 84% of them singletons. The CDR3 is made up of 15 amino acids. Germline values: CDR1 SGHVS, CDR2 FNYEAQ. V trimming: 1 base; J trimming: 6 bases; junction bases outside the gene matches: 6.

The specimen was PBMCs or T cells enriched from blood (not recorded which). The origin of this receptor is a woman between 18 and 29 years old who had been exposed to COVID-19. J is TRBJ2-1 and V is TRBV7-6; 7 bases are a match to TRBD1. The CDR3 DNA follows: TGTGCCAGCAGCTTAGATGGGCCAGGGGGCAATGAGCAGTTCTTC. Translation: CASSLDGPGGNEQFF.